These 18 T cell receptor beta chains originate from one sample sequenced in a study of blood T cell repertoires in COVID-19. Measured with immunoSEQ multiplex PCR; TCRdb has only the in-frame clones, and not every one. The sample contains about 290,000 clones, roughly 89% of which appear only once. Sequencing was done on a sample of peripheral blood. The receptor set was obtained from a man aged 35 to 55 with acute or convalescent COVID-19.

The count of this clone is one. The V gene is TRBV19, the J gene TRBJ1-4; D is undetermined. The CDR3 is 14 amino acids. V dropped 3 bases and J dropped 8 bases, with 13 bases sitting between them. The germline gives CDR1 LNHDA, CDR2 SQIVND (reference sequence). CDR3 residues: CASSISEVEEKLFF. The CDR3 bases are TGTGCCAGTAGTATTTCGGAGGTTGAGGAAAAACTGTTTTTT. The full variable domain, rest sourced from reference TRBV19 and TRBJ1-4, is DGGITQSPKYLFRKEGQNVTLSCEQNLNHDAMYWYRQDPGQGLRLIYYSQIVNDFQKGDIAEGYSVSREKKESFPLTVTSAQKNPTAFYLCASSISEVEEKLFFGSGTQLSVL.

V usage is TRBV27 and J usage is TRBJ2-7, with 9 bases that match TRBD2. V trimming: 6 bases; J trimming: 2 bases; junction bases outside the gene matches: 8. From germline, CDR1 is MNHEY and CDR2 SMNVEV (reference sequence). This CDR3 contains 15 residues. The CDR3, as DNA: TGTGCCAGCAGCCTCAGGGCTAGCGGGGCCTACGAGCAGTACTTC. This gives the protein CASSLRASGAYEQYF.

CDR3 sequence (DNA): TGCGCCAGCAGCTTGGCGGCCGGGGGGCCCAACACAGATACGCAGTATTTT. It encodes CASSLAAGGPNTDTQYF. The rearrangement links TRBV5-1 to TRBJ2-3, with a possible D match to TRBD2 (7 bases). V lost 0 bases, J lost 2 bases, and 16 bases lay in between. Germline CDR1 reads SGHRS; CDR2 reads YFSETQ. The CDR3 contains 17 residues.

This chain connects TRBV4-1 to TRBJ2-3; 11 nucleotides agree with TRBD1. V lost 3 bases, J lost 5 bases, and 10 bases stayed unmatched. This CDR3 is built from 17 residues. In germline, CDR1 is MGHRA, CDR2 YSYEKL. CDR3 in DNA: TGCGCCAGCAGCCACCCCAAGGACAGGGGGCAGGAAGATACGCAGTATTTT. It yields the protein CASSHPKDRGQEDTQYF.

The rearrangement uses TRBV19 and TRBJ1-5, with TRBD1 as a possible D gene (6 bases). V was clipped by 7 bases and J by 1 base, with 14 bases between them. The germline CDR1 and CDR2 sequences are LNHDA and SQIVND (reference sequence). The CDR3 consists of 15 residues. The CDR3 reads CASIHRGASNQPQHF. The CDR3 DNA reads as TGTGCCAGTATCCACCGGGGGGCGAGCAATCAGCCCCAGCATTTT.

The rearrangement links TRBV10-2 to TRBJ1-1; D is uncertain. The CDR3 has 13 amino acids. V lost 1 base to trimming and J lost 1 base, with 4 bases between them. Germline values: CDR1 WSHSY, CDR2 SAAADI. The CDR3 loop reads CASSEWQNTEAFF. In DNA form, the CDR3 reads TGCGCCAGCAGTGAGTGGCAGAACACTGAAGCTTTCTTT.

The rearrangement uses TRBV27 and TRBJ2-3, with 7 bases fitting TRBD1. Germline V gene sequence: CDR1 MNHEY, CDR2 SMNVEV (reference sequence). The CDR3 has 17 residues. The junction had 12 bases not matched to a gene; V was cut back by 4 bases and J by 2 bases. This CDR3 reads CASSYDRAVRHTDTQYF. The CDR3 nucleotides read TGTGCCAGCAGTTACGACAGGGCCGTCCGGCACACAGATACGCAGTATTTT.

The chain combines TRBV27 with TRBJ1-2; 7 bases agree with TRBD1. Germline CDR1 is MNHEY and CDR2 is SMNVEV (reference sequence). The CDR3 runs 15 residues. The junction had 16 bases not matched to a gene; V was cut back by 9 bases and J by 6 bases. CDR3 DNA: TGTGCCAGGTTGCATATCGGCAGGGGGGACCATGGCTACACCTTC. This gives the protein CARLHIGRGDHGYTF.

The CDR3 coding sequence is TGTGCCAGTGGCCTAGGGGCACAGGGCTTCAATCAGCCCCAGCATTTT. It codes for CASGLGAQGFNQPQHF. The chain uses TRBV19 and TRBJ1-5, with D tentatively TRBD1 (6 bases). The CDR3 runs to 16 residues. Looked up from germline, CDR1 is LNHDA and CDR2 is SQIVND (reference sequence). Deletions cut 8 bases from V and 3 bases from J, with 20 bases between.

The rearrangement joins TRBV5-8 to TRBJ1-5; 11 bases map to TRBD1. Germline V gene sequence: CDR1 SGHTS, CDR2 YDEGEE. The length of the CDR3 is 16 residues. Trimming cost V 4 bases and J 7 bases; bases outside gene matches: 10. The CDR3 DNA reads TGTGCCAGCAGCGTTCCGGGACAGGGGGTACGACAGCCCCAGCATTTT. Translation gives CASSVPGQGVRQPQHF.

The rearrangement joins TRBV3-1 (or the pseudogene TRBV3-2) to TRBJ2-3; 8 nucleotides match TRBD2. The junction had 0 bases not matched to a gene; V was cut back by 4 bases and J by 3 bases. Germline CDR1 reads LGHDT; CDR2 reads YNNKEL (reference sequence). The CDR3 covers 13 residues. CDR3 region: CASSPSGTDTQYF. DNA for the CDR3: TGTGCCAGCAGCCCTAGCGGGACAGATACGCAGTATTTT.

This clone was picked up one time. Here the CDR3 DNA reads TGTGCCAGCAGCGGAGGGACAGGCGCTAACTATGGCTACACCTTC. This sequence encodes CASSGGTGANYGYTF. The gene calls are TRBV9 and TRBJ1-2; 8 bases are a match to TRBD1. Germline-derived CDR1 and CDR2 are SGDLS and YYNGEE. This CDR3 contains 15 residues. After removal of 3 bases from V and 0 bases from J, the junction contained 4 bases not matched to a gene.

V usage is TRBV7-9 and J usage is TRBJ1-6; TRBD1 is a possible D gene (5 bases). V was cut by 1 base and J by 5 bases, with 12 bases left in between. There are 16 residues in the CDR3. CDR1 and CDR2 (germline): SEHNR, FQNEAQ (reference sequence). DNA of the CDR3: TGTGCCAGCAGCTTAGAAGCGGGGCTCGATAATTCACCCCTCCACTTT. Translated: CASSLEAGLDNSPLHF.

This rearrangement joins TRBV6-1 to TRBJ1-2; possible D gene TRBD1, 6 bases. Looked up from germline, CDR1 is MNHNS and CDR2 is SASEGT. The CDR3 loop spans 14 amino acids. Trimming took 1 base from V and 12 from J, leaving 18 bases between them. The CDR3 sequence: CASSEVWQGRRNTF. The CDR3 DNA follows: TGTGCCAGCAGTGAAGTTTGGCAGGGGAGACGAAACACCTTC.

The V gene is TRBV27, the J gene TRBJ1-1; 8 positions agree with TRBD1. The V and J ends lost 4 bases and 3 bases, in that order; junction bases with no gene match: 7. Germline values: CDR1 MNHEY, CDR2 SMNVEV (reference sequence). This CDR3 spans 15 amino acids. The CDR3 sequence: CASSSGQGPDTEAFF. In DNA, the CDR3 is TGTGCCAGCAGTTCTGGACAGGGCCCGGACACTGAAGCTTTCTTT.

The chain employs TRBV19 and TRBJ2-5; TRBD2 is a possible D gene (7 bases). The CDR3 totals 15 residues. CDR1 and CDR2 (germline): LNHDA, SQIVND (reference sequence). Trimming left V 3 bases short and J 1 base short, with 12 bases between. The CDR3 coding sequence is TGTGCCAGTAGTATTAAAGGGGGGGGCCAAGAGACCCAGTACTTC. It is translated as CASSIKGGGQETQYF.

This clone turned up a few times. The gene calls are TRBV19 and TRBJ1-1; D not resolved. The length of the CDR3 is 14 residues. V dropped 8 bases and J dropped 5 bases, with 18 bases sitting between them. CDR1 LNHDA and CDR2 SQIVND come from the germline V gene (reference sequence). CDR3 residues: CASQLRAAGTEAFF. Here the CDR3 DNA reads TGTGCCAGTCAACTAAGAGCGGCGGGGACTGAAGCTTTCTTT.

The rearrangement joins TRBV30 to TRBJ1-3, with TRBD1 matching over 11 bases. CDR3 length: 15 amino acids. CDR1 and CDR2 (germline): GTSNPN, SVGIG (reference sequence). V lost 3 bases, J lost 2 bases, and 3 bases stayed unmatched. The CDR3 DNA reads TGTGCCTGGAGCCCGGGACAGGGGGCTGGAAACACCATATATTTT. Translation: CAWSPGQGAGNTIYF.